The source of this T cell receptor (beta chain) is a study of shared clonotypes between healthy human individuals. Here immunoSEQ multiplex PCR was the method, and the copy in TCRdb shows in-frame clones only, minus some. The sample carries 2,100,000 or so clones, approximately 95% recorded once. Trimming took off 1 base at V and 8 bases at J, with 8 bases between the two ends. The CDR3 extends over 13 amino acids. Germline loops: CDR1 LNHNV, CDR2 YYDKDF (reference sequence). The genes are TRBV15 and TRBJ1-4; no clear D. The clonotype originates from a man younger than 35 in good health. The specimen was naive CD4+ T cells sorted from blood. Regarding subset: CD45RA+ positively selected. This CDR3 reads CATSRGGVEKLFF. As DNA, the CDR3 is TGTGCCACCAGCAGAGGGGGAGTAGAAAAACTGTTTTTT.